The 27 T cell receptor beta chains in this list originate from one sample, sequenced in a study of Ad26.COV2.S vaccination and SARS-CoV-2 variants. TCRdb keeps only in-frame clones here, not all; method: immunoSEQ multiplex PCR. Altogether approximately 400,000 clones are present, around 92% being singletons, with the ten largest covering roughly 3.9%. The sequencing here drew on peripheral blood, taken after recovery from COVID-19. These receptors originate from a human donor who had recovered from COVID-19.

This sequence joins TRBV25-1 and TRBJ1-4; D perhaps matches TRBD1 (6 bases). V was clipped by 4 bases and J by 0 bases, with 9 bases between them. CDR3 size: 15 residues. Germline CDR1 and CDR2: MGHDK and SYGVNS. The CDR3 DNA reads TGTGCCAGCAGTGTTCGACAGGCAACTAATGAAAAACTGTTTTTT. Translating gives CASSVRQATNEKLFF.

This clone has just a few counts. The rearrangement uses TRBV7-8 and TRBJ1-6; a weak D match, TRBD1 (5 bases). The CDR3 covers 16 residues. V was pared by 3 bases and J by 4 bases, with 13 bases between. CDR1 is SGHVS and CDR2 is FQNEAQ in the germline V gene. CDR3 protein: CASSFRDLSYNSPLHF. CDR3 sequence (DNA): TGTGCCAGCAGCTTTAGGGACTTGAGTTATAATTCACCCCTCCACTTT.

The CDR3 reads CASSDTVQETQYF. In nucleotides, the CDR3 is TGTGCCAGCAGCGACACCGTCCAAGAGACCCAGTACTTC. The chain combines TRBV14 with TRBJ2-5; D is unresolved. This CDR3 region has 13 residues. The germline gives CDR1 SGHDN, CDR2 FVKESK. V shed 5 bases and J shed 1 base, with 8 bases lying between them.

With respect to this clone: This sample also contains other DNA sequences that code for the same CDR3. V usage is TRBV10-3 and J usage is TRBJ1-5, with D maybe TRBD1 (6 bases). Germline CDR1 is ENHRY and CDR2 is SYGVKD. This CDR3 spans 14 amino acids. V was trimmed by 3 bases and J by 4 bases, leaving 10 bases between them. In nucleotides, the CDR3 is TGTGCCATCAGTGACAGGGGCGGTAATCAGCCCCAGCATTTT. As protein: CAISDRGGNQPQHF.

V usage is TRBV6-5 and J usage is TRBJ2-1; 7 nucleotides agree with TRBD1. Trimming removed 2 bases from V and 5 bases from J; junction bases left unmatched: 9. This CDR3 is built from 16 residues. Germline-derived CDR1 and CDR2 are MNHEY and SVGAGI. CDR3 in DNA: TGTGCCAGCAGTTACCGGAGACAGGGATTAAACAATGAGCAGTTCTTC. It yields the protein CASSYRRQGLNNEQFF.

The chain combines TRBV19 with TRBJ2-3, with TRBD2 identical over 7 bases. Germline assignment: CDR1 LNHDA and CDR2 SQIVND (reference sequence). CDR3 length: 15 amino acids. V was pared by 8 bases and J by 2 bases, with 10 bases of the junction left unmatched. CDR3 nucleotides: TGTGCCAGTCGCATCGGGCTAGCGGACACAGATACGCAGTATTTT. Amino acids: CASRIGLADTDTQYF.

CDR3 nucleotides: TGCACCAGCAGCCAAGATTCCCCCAGGGTAATCACTGAAGCTTTCTTT. Protein: CTSSQDSPRVITEAFF. This rearrangement joins TRBV1 to TRBJ1-1; the DNA was not compared with TRBD1, the D call given in the table. TRBV1 is annotated as a pseudogene. This CDR3 has 16 amino acids.

V and J are TRBV6-5 and TRBJ2-5; 10 bases fit TRBD2. Trimming removed 6 bases from V and 2 bases from J; junction bases left unmatched: 3. Germline V gene sequence: CDR1 MNHEY, CDR2 SVGAGI. The CDR3 is 14 residues long. The CDR3 loop reads CASRIAGGQETQYF. In nucleotides, the CDR3 is TGTGCCAGCAGGATAGCGGGGGGACAAGAGACCCAGTACTTC.

This clone was detected a few times. This sequence joins TRBV27 and TRBJ1-6, with D hard to call. The V end was cut by 8 bases, the J end by 9 bases, with 14 bases between. The CDR3 is made up of 13 amino acids. CDR1 and CDR2 (germline): MNHEY, SMNVEV (reference sequence). In DNA form, the CDR3 reads TGTGCCAGCGGGATAGGGTCCGGTTCACCCCTCCACTTT. Residues: CASGIGSGSPLHF.

V usage is TRBV7-9 and J usage is TRBJ1-3; D unclear. Trimming removed 4 bases from V and 2 bases from J, with 6 bases in between. The CDR3 loop spans 13 amino acids. CDR1 is SEHNR, CDR2 FQNEAQ, per germline (reference sequence). The CDR3: CASSSGPGNTIYF. The CDR3 DNA is TGTGCCAGCAGCTCTGGTCCTGGAAACACCATATATTTT.

The chain uses TRBV5-1 and TRBJ1-1; the D is unclear. The CDR3 is made up of 14 amino acids. Germline V gene data show CDR1 as SGHRS and CDR2 as YFSETQ. With 4 bases removed from V and 0 bases from J, the gap between germline ends came to 10 bases. CDR3 nucleotide sequence: TGCGCCAGCAGCCCAGGAACTCTGAACACTGAAGCTTTCTTT. This gives the protein CASSPGTLNTEAFF.

This clone was observed a single time. J is TRBJ1-2 and V is TRBV27; 11 nucleotides agree with TRBD1. This CDR3 has 18 residues. V trimming: 4 bases; J trimming: 4 bases; junction bases outside the gene matches: 14. The germline CDR1 and CDR2 sequences are MNHEY and SMNVEV (reference sequence). CDR3 residues: CASSSNYGTGGSRYGYTF. The CDR3, as DNA: TGTGCCAGCAGTTCGAACTACGGGACAGGGGGATCGCGCTATGGCTACACCTTC.

The chain links TRBV3-1 (or the pseudogene TRBV3-2) to TRBJ1-1, with D maybe TRBD1 (6 bases). The V end lost 0 bases, the J end lost 5 bases, and 13 bases lay between the germline ends. This CDR3 spans 15 amino acids. Germline lookup yields CDR1 LGHDT and CDR2 YNNKEL (reference sequence). CDR3 loop: CASSQDVQGGTEAFF. CDR3 nucleotides: TGTGCCAGCAGCCAAGATGTACAGGGTGGGACTGAAGCTTTCTTT.

The V and J genes are TRBV4-1 and TRBJ2-7; D possibly matches TRBD1 or TRBD2 (5 bases each). CDR1 MGHRA and CDR2 YSYEKL come from the germline V gene. The CDR3 spans 15 residues. V was cut by 3 bases and J by 3 bases, with 15 bases left in between. CDR3 sequence (DNA): TGCGCCAGCAGCCAGCATCCTGGGACCGACTACGAGCAGTACTTC. It is translated as CASSQHPGTDYEQYF.

The chain couples TRBV5-1 to TRBJ1-4; 11 bases match TRBD1. CDR1 and CDR2 from the germline V gene are SGHRS and YFSETQ. This CDR3 is 16 amino acids long. V lost 0 bases, J lost 7 bases, and 5 bases stayed unmatched. CDR3 sequence reads: CASSLAQGTGGEKLFF. CDR3 nucleotide sequence: TGCGCCAGCAGCTTGGCCCAGGGGACAGGGGGTGAAAAACTGTTTTTT.

The J gene is TRBJ2-7, the V gene TRBV7-9; 10 nucleotides match TRBD1. In germline, CDR1 is SEHNR, CDR2 FQNEAQ (reference sequence). CDR3 size: 16 residues. With V trimmed by 1 base and J by 2 bases, 5 bases remained unmatched. In DNA, the CDR3 is TGTGCCAGCAGCTTAGATGGGGGACAGGGGACCTACGAGCAGTACTTC. Translation gives CASSLDGGQGTYEQYF.

This clone was seen a single time. The V call is TRBV4-1, the J call TRBJ2-2; D gene unclear. The CDR3 covers 15 residues. Trimming removed 3 bases from V and 1 base from J, with 9 bases in between. The germline gives CDR1 MGHRA, CDR2 YSYEKL. This CDR3 is CASSQSHLNTGELFF. For the CDR3, the DNA is TGCGCCAGCAGCCAGAGCCACCTGAACACCGGGGAGCTGTTTTTT.

This rearrangement joins TRBV6-1 to TRBJ2-7, with D possibly being TRBD2 (6 bases). The germline V gene has CDR1 MNHNS and CDR2 SASEGT. CDR3 size: 15 residues. Trimming left V 1 base short and J 4 bases short, with 14 bases between. The CDR3 DNA is TGTGCCAGCAGTGAAGGCGGGACGGGGCTTTACGAGCAGTACTTC. Its translation is CASSEGGTGLYEQYF.

V is TRBV3-1 (or the pseudogene TRBV3-2) and J is TRBJ2-7, with 8 bases lining up with TRBD2. The CDR3 consists of 16 residues. V shed 5 bases and J 0 bases; nucleotides not matched to a gene: 9. The germline V gene encodes CDR1 LGHDT and CDR2 YNNKEL (reference sequence). DNA for the CDR3: TGTGCCAGCAGCTTGTACACGGGGGGGCACTCCTACGAGCAGTACTTC. As protein: CASSLYTGGHSYEQYF.

This chain uses TRBV2 with TRBJ2-5, with 11 bases identical to TRBD2. This CDR3 is 16 amino acids long. V lost 3 bases and J lost 5; bases outside the gene matches: 8. Germline V gene sequence: CDR1 SNHLY, CDR2 FYNNEI. CDR3 region: CASSETSGVGMETQYF. The CDR3 DNA reads TGTGCCAGCAGTGAGACTAGCGGGGTAGGGATGGAGACCCAGTACTTC.

The gene calls are TRBV11-2 and TRBJ1-5; D is uncertain. V lost 0 bases and J lost 3, with 9 bases in between. Germline CDR1 is SGHAT and CDR2 is FQNNGV. The CDR3 has 15 amino acids. Here the CDR3 DNA reads TGTGCCAGCAGCTTAGATCGGGGTGACAATCAGCCCCAGCATTTT. This gives the protein CASSLDRGDNQPQHF.

The chain combines TRBV4-1 with TRBJ1-4; 8 positions agree with TRBD1. The V gene end was trimmed by 0 bases and the J gene end by 10 bases; junction bases not matched to a gene: 7. The CDR3 spans 15 residues. The V gene's germline CDR1 is MGHRA and CDR2 YSYEKL. CDR3 nucleotides: TGCGCCAGCAGCCAAGAAGGGCAGGGGGCGGGAAAACTGTTTTTT. Its protein is CASSQEGQGAGKLFF.

The genes are TRBV5-1 and TRBJ1-2, with TRBD1 matching over 8 bases. This CDR3 spans 15 amino acids. The junction had 11 bases not matched to a gene; V was cut back by 4 bases and J by 6 bases. Germline V CDR1 and CDR2: SGHRS, YFSETQ. DNA for the CDR3: TGCGCCAGCAGCCCGCCTCAGGGGGCTACGGATGGCTACACCTTC. Its protein is CASSPPQGATDGYTF. Drawing the rest from reference TRBV5-1 and TRBJ1-2, the complete variable domain is KAGVTQTPRYLIKTRGQQVTLSCSPISGHRSVSWYQQTPGQGLQFLFEYFSETQRNKGNFPGRFSGRQFSNSRSEMNVSTLELGDSALYLCASSPPQGATDGYTFGSGTRLTVV.

The chain combines TRBV6-2 or TRBV6-3 with TRBJ2-7, with 8 bases fitting TRBD2. Germline V gene sequence: CDR1 MNHEY, CDR2 SVGEGT. This CDR3 spans 16 amino acids. V gave up 4 bases and J gave up 0 bases; unmatched junction bases: 8. The CDR3 protein is CASSLTLAANSYEQYF. The CDR3 region has the DNA TGTGCCAGCAGTTTAACACTAGCGGCCAACTCCTACGAGCAGTACTTC.

The chain links TRBV7-9 to TRBJ2-5, with 7 bases that match TRBD1. There are 16 residues in the CDR3. The V segment lost 1 base and the J segment 6 bases; nucleotides outside the gene matches: 11. In germline, CDR1 is SEHNR, CDR2 FQNEAQ (reference sequence). The CDR3 spells CASSLVTGQGLKTQYF. The CDR3 coding sequence is TGTGCCAGCAGCTTAGTGACAGGGCAGGGTTTAAAGACCCAGTACTTC.

The V call is TRBV14, the J call TRBJ2-5; D is perhaps TRBD2 (5 bases). The V gene lost 2 bases and the J gene lost 0 bases, with 10 bases spanning the gap. The CDR3 length is 15 residues. Germline CDR1 and CDR2: SGHDN and FVKESK. The CDR3 reads CASSQLSGYQETQYF. CDR3 nucleotides: TGTGCCAGCAGCCAATTATCGGGGTACCAAGAGACCCAGTACTTC.

The chain employs TRBV19 and TRBJ2-5; D assignment may be TRBD1 or TRBD2 (6 bases each). V lost 7 bases and J lost 2, with 17 bases in between. The CDR3 loop spans 15 amino acids. From germline, CDR1 is LNHDA and CDR2 SQIVND (reference sequence). The CDR3 loop reads CASTRLGGPQETQYF. The CDR3 nucleotides are TGTGCCAGTACCCGCCTTGGGGGGCCTCAAGAGACCCAGTACTTC.